This TCR beta chain originates from a study of regulatory T cells in long-lasting Graves disease. General observations from the study: Accuracy could have been hurt by small sample size.

Indicated time point: newly diagnosed GD, antithyroid drugs for less than 3 months. Preparation of the TCR library used RNA extracted from PBMCs. As for this clonotype: As yet, its antigen is unknown.

Trimming took off 5 bases at V and 3 bases at J, with 11 bases between the two ends. This CDR3 has 13 residues. Germline V gene data show CDR1 as SEHNR and CDR2 as FQNEAQ (reference sequence). CDR3-region Arm-PCR and iRepertoire HTBI primers produced the TCR beta libraries. TCRdb reprocessed the multiplex PCR reads via MiXCR and lists one record per CDR3 protein. The table shows 550,000 to 700,000 distinct CDR3 sequences, with around 15% occurring only once. This sample also belongs to another study, concerning T cells in Graves' hyperthyroidism and ophthalmopathy. That paper notes: The study used the HTBI primer set for a first-round RT-PCR of the TCR CDR3. From stable hyperthyroidism, ophthalmopathy was separated by a 13 V-J model.

The chain employs TRBV7-9 and TRBJ2-7; D is ambiguous. This TCR was recovered from a man in his late teens or twenties with Graves disease. This sample comprised peripheral blood mononuclear cells (PBMCs), obtained at new diagnosis, from a patient treated with antithyroid drugs. The CDR3 spells CASSAQYSYEQYF. CDR3 bases: TGTGCCAGCAGCGCTCAGTACAGCTACGAGCAGTACTTC.